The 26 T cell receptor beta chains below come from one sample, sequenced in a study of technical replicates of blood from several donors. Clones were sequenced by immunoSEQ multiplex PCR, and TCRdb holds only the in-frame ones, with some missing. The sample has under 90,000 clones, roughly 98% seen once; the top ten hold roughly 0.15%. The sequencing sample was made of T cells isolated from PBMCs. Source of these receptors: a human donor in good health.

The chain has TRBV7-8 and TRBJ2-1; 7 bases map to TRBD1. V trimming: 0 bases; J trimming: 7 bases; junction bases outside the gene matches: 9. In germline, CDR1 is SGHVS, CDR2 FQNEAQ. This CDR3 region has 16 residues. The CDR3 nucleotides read TGTGCCAGCAGCTTAGCGCCGGGGACAGTAAGGAATGAGCAGTTCTTC. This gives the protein CASSLAPGTVRNEQFF.

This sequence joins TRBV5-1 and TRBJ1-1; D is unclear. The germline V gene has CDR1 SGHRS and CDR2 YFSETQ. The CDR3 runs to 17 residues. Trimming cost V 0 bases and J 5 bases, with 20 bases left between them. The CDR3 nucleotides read TGCGCCAGCAGCTTGGAGAGTACGGAGTGGGTTCGGACTGAAGCTTTCTTT. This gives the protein CASSLESTEWVRTEAFF. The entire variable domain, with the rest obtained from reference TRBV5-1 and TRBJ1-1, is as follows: KAGVTQTPRYLIKTRGQQVTLSCSPISGHRSVSWYQQTPGQGLQFLFEYFSETQRNKGNFPGRFSGRQFSNSRSEMNVSTLELGDSALYLCASSLESTEWVRTEAFFGQGTRLTVV.

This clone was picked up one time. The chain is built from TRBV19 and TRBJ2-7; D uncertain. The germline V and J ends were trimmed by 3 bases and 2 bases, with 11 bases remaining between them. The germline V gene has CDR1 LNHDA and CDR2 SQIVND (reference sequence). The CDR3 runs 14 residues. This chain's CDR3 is CASSIGSATYEQYF. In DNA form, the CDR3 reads TGTGCCAGTAGTATCGGGTCAGCAACCTACGAGCAGTACTTC.

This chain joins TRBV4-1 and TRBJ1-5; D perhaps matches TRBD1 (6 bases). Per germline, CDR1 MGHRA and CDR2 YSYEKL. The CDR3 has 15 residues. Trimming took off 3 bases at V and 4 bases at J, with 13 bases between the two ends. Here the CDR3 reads CASSQVSDRNQPQHF. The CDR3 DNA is TGCGCCAGCAGCCAGGTTTCGGACAGAAATCAGCCCCAGCATTTT.

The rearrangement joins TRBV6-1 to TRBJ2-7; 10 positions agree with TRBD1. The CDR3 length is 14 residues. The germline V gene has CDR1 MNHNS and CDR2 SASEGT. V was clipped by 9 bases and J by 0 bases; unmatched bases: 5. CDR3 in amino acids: CASRRTGGSYEQYF. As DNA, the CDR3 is TGTGCCAGTCGAAGGACAGGGGGCTCCTACGAGCAGTACTTC.

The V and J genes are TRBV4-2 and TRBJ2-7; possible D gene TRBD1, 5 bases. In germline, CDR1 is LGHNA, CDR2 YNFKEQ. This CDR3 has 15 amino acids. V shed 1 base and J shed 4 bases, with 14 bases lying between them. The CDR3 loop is CASSQVSGLVYEQYF. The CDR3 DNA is TGTGCCAGCAGCCAAGTGTCAGGGTTGGTTTACGAGCAGTACTTC.

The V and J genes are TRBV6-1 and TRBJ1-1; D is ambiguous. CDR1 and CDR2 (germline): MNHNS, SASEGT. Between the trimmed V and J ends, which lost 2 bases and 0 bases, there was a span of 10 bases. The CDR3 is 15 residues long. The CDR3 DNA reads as TGTGCCAGCAGTGAAAAAAACCTATTGAACACTGAAGCTTTCTTT. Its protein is CASSEKNLLNTEAFF.

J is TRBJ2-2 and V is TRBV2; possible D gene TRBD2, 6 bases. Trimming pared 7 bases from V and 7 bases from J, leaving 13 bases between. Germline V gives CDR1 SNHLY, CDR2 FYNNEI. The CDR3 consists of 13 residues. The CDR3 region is CASTGGKSGELFF. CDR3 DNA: TGTGCCAGCACTGGGGGGAAGAGCGGGGAGCTGTTTTTT.

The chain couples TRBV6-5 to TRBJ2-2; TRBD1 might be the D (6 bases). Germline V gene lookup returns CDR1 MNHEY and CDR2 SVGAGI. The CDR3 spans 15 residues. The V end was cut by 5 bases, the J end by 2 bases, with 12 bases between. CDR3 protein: CASSPPGANTGELFF. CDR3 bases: TGTGCCAGCAGTCCCCCAGGGGCCAACACCGGGGAGCTGTTTTTT.

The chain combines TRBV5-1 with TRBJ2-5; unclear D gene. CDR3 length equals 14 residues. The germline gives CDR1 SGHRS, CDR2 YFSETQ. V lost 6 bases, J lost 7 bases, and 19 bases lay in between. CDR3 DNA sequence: TGCGCCAGCACCGAGCCTTCCAAACTTTGGACCCAGTACTTC. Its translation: CASTEPSKLWTQYF. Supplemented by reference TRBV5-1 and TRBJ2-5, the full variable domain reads KAGVTQTPRYLIKTRGQQVTLSCSPISGHRSVSWYQQTPGQGLQFLFEYFSETQRNKGNFPGRFSGRQFSNSRSEMNVSTLELGDSALYLCASTEPSKLWTQYFGPGTRLLVL.

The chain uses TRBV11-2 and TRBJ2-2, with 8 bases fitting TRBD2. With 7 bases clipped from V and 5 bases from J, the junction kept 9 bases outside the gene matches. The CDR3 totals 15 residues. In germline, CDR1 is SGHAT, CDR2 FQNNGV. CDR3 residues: CASTLLAADTGELFF. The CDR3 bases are TGTGCCAGCACCCTACTAGCGGCAGATACCGGGGAGCTGTTTTTT. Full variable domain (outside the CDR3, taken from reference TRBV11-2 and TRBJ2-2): EAGVAQSPRYKIIEKRQSVAFWCNPISGHATLYWYQQILGQGPKLLIQFQNNGVVDDSQLPKDRFSAERLKGVDSTLKIQPAKLEDSAVYLCASTLLAADTGELFFGEGSRLTVL.

CDR3 in DNA: TGTGCCAGCAGCTTATTAAGCGTCCTAAGCTCCTACAATGAGCAGTTCTTC. This gives the protein CASSLLSVLSSYNEQFF. The J gene is TRBJ2-1, the V gene TRBV13; unclear D gene. This CDR3 region has 17 residues. Germline V gene data show CDR1 as PRHDT and CDR2 as FYEKMQ (reference sequence). V was clipped by 2 bases and J by 0 bases, with 14 bases between them.

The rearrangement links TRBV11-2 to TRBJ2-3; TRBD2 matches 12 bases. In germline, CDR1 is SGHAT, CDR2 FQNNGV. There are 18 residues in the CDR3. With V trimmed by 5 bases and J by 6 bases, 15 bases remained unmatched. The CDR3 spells CASSPRLAGGVGMDTQYF. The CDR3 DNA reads TGTGCCAGCAGCCCGCGCCTAGCGGGGGGGGTCGGTATGGATACGCAGTATTTT.

This CDR3 reads CASSFLAGVEFF. Here the CDR3 DNA reads TGTGCCAGCAGCTTCTTAGCGGGAGTGGAGTTCTTC. The chain has TRBV5-6 and TRBJ2-1, with 9 bases lining up with TRBD2. The junction had 5 bases not matched to a gene; V was cut back by 2 bases and J by 14 bases. Germline V gene sequence: CDR1 SGHDT, CDR2 YYEEEE. The CDR3 runs to 12 residues.

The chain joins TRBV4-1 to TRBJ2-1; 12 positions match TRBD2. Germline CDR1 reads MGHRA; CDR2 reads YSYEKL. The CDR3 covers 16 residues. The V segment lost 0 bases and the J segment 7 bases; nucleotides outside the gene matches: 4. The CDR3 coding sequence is TGCGCCAGCAGCCAAGATCTAGCGGGGGGGATAAATGAGCAGTTCTTC. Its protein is CASSQDLAGGINEQFF.

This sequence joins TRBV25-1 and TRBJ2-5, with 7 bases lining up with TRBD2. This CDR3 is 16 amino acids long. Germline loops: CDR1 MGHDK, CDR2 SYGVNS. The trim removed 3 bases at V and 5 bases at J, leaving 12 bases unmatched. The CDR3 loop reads CASSEYGAGSSETQYF. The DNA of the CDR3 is TGTGCCAGCAGTGAGTACGGAGCGGGGTCTTCGGAGACCCAGTACTTC.

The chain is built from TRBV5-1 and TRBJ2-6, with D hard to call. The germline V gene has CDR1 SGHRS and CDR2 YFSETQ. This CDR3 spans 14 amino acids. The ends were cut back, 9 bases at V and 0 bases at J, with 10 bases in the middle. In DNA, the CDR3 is TGCGCCACCGGAGATACCTCTGGGGCCAACGTCCTGACTTTC. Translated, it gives CATGDTSGANVLTF.

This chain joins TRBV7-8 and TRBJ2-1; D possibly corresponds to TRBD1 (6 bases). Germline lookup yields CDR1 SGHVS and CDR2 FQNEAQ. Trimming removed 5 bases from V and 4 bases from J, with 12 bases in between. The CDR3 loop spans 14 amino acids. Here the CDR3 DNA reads TGTGCCAGCAGCGCAAGCGACAGGTACAATGAGCAGTTCTTC. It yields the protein CASSASDRYNEQFF.

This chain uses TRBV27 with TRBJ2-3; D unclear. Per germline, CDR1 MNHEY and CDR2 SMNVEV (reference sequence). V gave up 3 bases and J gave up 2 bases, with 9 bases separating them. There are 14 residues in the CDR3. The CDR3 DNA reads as TGTGCCAGCAGTTTGATTGAGGCCACAGATACGCAGTATTTT. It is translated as CASSLIEATDTQYF.

The CDR3 DNA reads as TGTGCCATCAGTGCGAGTCACCAGAACACCGGGGAGCTGTTTTTT. Its translation: CAISASHQNTGELFF. The rearrangement joins TRBV10-3 to TRBJ2-2; D is unresolved. CDR3 length: 15 amino acids. Germline CDR1 and CDR2: ENHRY and SYGVKD. The ends were cut back, 4 bases at V and 1 base at J, with 10 bases in the middle.

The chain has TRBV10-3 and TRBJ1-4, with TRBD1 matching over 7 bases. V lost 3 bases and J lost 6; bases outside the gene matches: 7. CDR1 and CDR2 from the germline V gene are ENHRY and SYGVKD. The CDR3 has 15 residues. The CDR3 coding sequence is TGTGCCATCAGTGATCCCAGGGGGACGGATGAAAAACTGTTTTTT. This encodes CAISDPRGTDEKLFF.

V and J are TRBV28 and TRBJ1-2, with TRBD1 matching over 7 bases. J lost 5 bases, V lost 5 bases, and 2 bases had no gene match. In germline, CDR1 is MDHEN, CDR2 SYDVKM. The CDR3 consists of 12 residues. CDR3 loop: CASSQTGYGYTF. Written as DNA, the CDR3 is TGTGCCAGCAGTCAGACAGGGTATGGCTACACCTTC.

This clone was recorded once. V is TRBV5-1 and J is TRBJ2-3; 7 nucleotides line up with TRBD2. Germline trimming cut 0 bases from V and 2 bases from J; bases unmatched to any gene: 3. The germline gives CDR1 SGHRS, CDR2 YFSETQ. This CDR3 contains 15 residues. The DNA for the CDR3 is TGCGCCAGCAGCTTGGGACTAGCAATCACAGATACGCAGTATTTT. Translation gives CASSLGLAITDTQYF.

The CDR3 is CASGTTGRRETQYF. The CDR3 DNA reads as TGCGCCAGCGGCACGACAGGGAGGAGAGAGACCCAGTACTTC. The V and J genes are TRBV5-1 and TRBJ2-5; maybe TRBD1 (7 bases). Germline V gene lookup returns CDR1 SGHRS and CDR2 YFSETQ. Trimming took 7 bases from V and 4 from J, leaving 17 bases between them. CDR3 length: 14 amino acids.

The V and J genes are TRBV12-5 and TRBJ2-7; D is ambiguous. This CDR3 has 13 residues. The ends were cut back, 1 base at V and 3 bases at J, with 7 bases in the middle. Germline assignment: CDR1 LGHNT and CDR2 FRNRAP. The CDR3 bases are TGTGCTAGTGGTTTGGACCACAGCTACGAGCAGTACTTC. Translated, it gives CASGLDHSYEQYF.

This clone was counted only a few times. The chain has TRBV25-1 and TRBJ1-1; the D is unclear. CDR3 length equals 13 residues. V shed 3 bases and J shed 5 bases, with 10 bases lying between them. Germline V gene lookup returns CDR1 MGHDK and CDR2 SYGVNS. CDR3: CASSDRGWTEAFF. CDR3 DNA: TGTGCCAGCAGTGACCGAGGGTGGACTGAAGCTTTCTTT.